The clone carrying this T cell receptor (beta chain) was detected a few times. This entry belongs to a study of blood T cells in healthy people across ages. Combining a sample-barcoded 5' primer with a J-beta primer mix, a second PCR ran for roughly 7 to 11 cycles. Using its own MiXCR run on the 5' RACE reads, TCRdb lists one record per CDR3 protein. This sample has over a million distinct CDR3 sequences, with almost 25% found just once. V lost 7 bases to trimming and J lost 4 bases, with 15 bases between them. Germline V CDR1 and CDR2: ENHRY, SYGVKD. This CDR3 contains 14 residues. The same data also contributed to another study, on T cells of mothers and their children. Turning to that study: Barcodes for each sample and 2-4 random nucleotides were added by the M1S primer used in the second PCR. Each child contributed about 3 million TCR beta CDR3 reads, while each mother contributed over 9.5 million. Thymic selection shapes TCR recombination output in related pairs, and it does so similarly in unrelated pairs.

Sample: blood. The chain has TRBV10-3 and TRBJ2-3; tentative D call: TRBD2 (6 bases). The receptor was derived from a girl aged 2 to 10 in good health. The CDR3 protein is CAIKIADASDTQYF. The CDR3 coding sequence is TGTGCCATCAAAATAGCGGACGCCTCAGATACGCAGTATTTT.